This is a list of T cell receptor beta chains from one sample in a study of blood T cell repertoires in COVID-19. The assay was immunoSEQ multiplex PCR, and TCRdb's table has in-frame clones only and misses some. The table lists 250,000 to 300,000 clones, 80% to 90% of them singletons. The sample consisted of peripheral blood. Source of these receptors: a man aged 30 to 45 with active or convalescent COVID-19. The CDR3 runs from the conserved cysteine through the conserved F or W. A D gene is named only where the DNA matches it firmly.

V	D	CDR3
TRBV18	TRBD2	CASSPLIDERGDNEQFF
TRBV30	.	CAWSAGWISGQETQYF
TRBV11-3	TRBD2	CASSRLAENEQFF
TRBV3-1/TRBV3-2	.	CASSQDRTNTGELFF
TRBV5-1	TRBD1	CASSLVSPGQGAGEQYF
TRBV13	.	CASSSGDNYGYTF
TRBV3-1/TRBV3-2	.	CASSQEPLGDGYTF
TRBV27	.	CASRLAGSGGGGTEAFF
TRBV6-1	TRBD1	CASSEKGAYTGELFF
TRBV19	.	CASRQAGETQYF
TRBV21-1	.	CASSKRVGNYGYTF
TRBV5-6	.	CASSFYSTDHNTEAFF
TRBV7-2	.	CASMPGGFFQPQHF
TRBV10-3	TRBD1	CAISTGGRNTIYF
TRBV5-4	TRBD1	CASSPSRDRANTEAFF
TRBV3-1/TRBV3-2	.	CASSQDKQGDNEQFF
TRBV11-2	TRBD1	CASSLEQGTLGSPLHF
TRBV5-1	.	CASSLEVSVNTGELFF
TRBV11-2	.	CASSISTDTQYF
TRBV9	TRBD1	CASSVEGQGGETQYF
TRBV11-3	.	CASSRAGDRNNEQFF
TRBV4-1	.	CASSRDNEAGNTIYF
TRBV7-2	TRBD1	CASSGDRGKTDTQYF
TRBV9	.	CASSPSVLPDPYGYTF
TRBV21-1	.	CASSMKEPGDYGYTF
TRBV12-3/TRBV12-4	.	CASTVSGEQFF
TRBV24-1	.	CATSLGGTSTDTQYF
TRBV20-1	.	CSASGARVMNEQYF
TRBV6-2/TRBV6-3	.	CASSYAPVAGEQYF
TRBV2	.	CASSYTGFLNEKLFF
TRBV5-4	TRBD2	CASSPEGLAGIGANVLTF
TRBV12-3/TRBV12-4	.	CASRIPSGHGYTF
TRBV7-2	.	CASSFDTLGYTF
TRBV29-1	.	CSVESSGSPYEQYF
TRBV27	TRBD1	CASSFKGQKPDEKLFF
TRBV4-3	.	CASSQGATADTQYF
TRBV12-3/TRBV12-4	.	CASSPGFGYTF
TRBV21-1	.	CASSKKLQTNEKLFF
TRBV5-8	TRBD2	CASRMGAGAPLGSEQYF
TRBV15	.	CATSRDVGGGELYGYTF
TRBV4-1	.	CASSQEVLGEGTEAFF
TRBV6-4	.	CASSPERNTEAFF